This T cell receptor beta chain is from a study of cytomegalovirus exposure and HLA in healthy donors. General study results and limits: In an earlier analysis, in 620 or so donors, most V segments appeared productive either ~87% or ~30% of the time.

To note about this clone: Its antigen is as yet unknown.

V was clipped by 6 bases and J by 4 bases; unmatched bases: 10. Germline V gene lookup returns CDR1 SEHNR and CDR2 FQNEAQ (reference sequence). This CDR3 region has 15 residues. This PCR relied on a set of 60 Vbeta primers and 13 Jbeta primers. The method was immunoSEQ multiplex PCR; TCRdb's version includes in-frame clones alone and lacks a portion of them. Of around 110,000 clones listed, roughly two thirds are singletons. The chain has TRBV7-9 and TRBJ2-7; 9 positions match TRBD2. Sample: PBMCs. The clonotype comes from a young woman in good health and CMV-seronegative. In nucleotides, the CDR3 is TGTGCCAGCAGTTACTATAGCGGGAGAGGTTACGAGCAGTACTTC. Translating it yields CASSYYSGRGYEQYF.